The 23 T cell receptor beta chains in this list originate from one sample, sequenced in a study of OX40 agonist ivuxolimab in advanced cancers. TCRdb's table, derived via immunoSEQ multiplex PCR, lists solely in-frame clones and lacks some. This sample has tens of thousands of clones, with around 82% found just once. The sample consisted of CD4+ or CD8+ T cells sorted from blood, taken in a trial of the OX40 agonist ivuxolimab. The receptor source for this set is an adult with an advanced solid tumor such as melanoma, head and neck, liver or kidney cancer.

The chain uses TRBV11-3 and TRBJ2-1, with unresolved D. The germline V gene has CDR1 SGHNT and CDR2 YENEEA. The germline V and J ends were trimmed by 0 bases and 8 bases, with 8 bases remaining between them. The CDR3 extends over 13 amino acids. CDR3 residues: CASSLEGLDEQFF. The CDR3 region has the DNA TGTGCCAGCAGCTTAGAAGGGCTGGATGAGCAGTTCTTC.

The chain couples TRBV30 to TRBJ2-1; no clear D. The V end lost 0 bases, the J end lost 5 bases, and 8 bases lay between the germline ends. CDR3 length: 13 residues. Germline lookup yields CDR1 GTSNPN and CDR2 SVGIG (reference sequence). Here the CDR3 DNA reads TGTGCCTGGAGTGTAGGGATAAACAATGAGCAGTTCTTC. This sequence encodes CAWSVGINNEQFF. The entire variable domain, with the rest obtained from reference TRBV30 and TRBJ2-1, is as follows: SQTIHQWPATLVQPVGSPLSLECTVEGTSNPNLYWYRQAAGRGLQLLFYSVGIGQISSEVPQNLSASRPQDRQFILSSKKLLLSDSGFYLCAWSVGINNEQFFGPGTRLTVL.

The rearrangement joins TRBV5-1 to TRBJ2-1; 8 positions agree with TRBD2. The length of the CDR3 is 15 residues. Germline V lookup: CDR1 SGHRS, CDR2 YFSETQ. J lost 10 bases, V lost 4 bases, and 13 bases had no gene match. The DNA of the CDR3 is TGCGCCAGCAGCGGAGGGACTAGGTTTGTTGTGGAGCAGTTCTTC. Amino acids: CASSGGTRFVVEQFF.

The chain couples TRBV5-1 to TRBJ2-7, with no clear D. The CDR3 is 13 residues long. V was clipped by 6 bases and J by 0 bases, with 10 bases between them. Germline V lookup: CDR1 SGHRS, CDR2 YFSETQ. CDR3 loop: CASNWGSSYEQYF. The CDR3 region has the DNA TGCGCCAGCAACTGGGGAAGCTCCTACGAGCAGTACTTC.

CDR3 coding DNA: TGTGCCAGCAGTCTGCCTCTCGAGGCCAACGTCCTGACTTTC. It is translated as CASSLPLEANVLTF. The genes are TRBV2 and TRBJ2-6; D gene unclear. This CDR3 spans 14 amino acids. The V gene lost 5 bases and the J gene lost 6 bases, with 11 bases spanning the gap. Germline values: CDR1 SNHLY, CDR2 FYNNEI.

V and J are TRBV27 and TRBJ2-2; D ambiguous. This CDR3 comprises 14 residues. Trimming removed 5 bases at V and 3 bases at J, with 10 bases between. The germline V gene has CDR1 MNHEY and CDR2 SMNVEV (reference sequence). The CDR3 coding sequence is TGTGCCAGCAGTCCTAGACTCTACACCGGGGAGCTGTTTTTT. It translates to CASSPRLYTGELFF.

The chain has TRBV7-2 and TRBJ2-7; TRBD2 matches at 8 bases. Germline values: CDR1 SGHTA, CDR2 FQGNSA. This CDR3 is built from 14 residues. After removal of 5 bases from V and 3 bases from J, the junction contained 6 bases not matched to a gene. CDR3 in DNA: TGTGCCAGCAGCAGGAGCGGGAGCGGCTACGAGCAGTACTTC. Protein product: CASSRSGSGYEQYF.

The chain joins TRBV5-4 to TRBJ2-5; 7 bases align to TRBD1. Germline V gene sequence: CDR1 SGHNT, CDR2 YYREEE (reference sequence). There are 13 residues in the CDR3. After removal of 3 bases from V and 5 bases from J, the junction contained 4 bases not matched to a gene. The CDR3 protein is CASSYGQEETQYF. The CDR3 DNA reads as TGTGCCAGCAGCTATGGACAGGAGGAGACCCAGTACTTC.

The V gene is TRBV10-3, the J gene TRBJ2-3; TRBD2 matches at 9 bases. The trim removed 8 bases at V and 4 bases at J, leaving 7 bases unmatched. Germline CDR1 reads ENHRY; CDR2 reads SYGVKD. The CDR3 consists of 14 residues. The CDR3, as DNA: TGTGCCATCGAGGCGGGAGGGCCCTCAGATACGCAGTATTTT. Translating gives CAIEAGGPSDTQYF.

The CDR3 here is CASSTGGFARRFYEQYF. For the CDR3, the DNA is TGTGCCAGCAGCACAGGGGGGTTTGCGCGACGGTTCTACGAGCAGTACTTC. V is TRBV11-2 and J is TRBJ2-7; 8 bases are shared with TRBD1. There are 17 residues in the CDR3. Germline CDR1 SGHAT, CDR2 FQNNGV. The V segment lost 5 bases and the J segment 3 bases; nucleotides outside the gene matches: 15.

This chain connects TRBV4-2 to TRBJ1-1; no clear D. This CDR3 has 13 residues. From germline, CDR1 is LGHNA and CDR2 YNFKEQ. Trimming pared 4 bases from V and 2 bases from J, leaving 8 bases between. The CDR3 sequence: CASSLFFNTEAFF. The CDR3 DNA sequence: TGTGCCAGCAGCCTGTTTTTTAACACTGAAGCTTTCTTT.

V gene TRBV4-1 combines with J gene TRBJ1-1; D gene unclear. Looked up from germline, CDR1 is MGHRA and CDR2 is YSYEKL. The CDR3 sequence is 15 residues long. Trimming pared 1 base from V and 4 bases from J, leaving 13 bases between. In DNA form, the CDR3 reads TGCGCCAGCAGCCAAGGGTCCAGGTCACGCACTGAAGCTTTCTTT. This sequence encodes CASSQGSRSRTEAFF.

The CDR3 bases are TGTGCCAGCAGTGAACCGGGGTCCAAAAACATTCAGTACTTC. This codes for CASSEPGSKNIQYF. The rearrangement joins TRBV25-1 to TRBJ2-4; TRBD2 might be the D (5 bases). V gave up 2 bases and J gave up 2 bases, with 7 bases separating them. CDR3 length equals 14 residues. Germline V CDR1 and CDR2: MGHDK, SYGVNS.

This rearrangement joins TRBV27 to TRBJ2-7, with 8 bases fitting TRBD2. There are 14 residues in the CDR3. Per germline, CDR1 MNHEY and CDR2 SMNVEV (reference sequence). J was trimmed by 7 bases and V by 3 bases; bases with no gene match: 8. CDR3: CASSFSSGSGEQYF. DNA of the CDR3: TGTGCCAGCAGTTTTTCCAGCGGGAGTGGGGAGCAGTACTTC.

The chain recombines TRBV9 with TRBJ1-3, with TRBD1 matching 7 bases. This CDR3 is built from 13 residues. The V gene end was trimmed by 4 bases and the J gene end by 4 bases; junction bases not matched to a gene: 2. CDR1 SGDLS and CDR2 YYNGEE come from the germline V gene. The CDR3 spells CASSLGQGNTIYF. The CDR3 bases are TGTGCCAGCAGCTTGGGACAGGGAAACACCATATATTTT.

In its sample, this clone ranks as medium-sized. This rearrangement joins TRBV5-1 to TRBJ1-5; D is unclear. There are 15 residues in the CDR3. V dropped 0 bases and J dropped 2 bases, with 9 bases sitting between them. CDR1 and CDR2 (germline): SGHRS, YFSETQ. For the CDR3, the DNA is TGCGCCAGCAGCTTGGCGGGTAACGGCAATCAGCCCCAGCATTTT. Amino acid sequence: CASSLAGNGNQPQHF.

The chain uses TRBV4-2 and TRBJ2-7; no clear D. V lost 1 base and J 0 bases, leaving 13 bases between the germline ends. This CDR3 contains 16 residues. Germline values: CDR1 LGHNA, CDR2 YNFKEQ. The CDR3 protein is CASSQAVGLSSYEQYF. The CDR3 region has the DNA TGTGCCAGCAGCCAAGCCGTGGGCCTGAGCTCCTACGAGCAGTACTTC.

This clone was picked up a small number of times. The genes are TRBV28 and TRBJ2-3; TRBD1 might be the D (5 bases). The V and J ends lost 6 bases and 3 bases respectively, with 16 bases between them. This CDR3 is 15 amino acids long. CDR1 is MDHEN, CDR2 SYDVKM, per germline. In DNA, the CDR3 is TGTGCCAGCAGCTTCCTGACAGAAGGTACAGATACGCAGTATTTT. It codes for CASSFLTEGTDTQYF.

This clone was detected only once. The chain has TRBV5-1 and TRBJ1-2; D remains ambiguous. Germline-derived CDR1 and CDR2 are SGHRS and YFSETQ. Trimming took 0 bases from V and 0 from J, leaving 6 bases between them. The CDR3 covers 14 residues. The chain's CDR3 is CASSLVTTNYGYTF. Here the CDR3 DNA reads TGCGCCAGCAGCTTGGTTACCACTAACTATGGCTACACCTTC. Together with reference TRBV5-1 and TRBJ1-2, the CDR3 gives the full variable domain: KAGVTQTPRYLIKTRGQQVTLSCSPISGHRSVSWYQQTPGQGLQFLFEYFSETQRNKGNFPGRFSGRQFSNSRSEMNVSTLELGDSALYLCASSLVTTNYGYTFGSGTRLTVV.

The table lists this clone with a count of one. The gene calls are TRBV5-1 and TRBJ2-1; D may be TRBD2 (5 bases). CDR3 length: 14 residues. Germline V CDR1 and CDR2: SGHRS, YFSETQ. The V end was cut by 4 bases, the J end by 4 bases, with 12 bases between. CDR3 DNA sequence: TGCGCCAGCAGCCCCGGAGGTAATTACAATGAGCAGTTCTTC. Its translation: CASSPGGNYNEQFF.

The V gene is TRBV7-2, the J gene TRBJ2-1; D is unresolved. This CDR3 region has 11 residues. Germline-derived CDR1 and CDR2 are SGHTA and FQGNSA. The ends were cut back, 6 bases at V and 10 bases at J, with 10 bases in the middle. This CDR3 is CASSSTAEQFF. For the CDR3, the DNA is TGTGCCAGCAGTTCGACCGCCGAGCAGTTCTTC.

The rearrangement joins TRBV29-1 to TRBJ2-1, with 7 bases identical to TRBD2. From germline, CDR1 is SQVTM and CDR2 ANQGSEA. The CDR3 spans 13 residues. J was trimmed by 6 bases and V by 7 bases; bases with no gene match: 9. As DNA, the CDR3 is TGCAGCGGCCTACGGCGGGAGTTCAATGAGCAGTTCTTC. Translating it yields CSGLRREFNEQFF.

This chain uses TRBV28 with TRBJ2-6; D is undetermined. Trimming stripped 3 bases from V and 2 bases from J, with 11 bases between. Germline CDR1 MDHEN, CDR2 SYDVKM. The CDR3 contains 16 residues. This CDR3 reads CASSFPWGPGANVLTF. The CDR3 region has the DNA TGTGCCAGCAGTTTCCCTTGGGGTCCTGGGGCCAACGTCCTGACTTTC.